These 20 T cell receptor beta chains were sequenced from one sample in a study of cytomegalovirus exposure and HLA in healthy donors. Using immunoSEQ multiplex PCR, the repertoire was profiled, and TCRdb retains in-frame clones only, with some absent. The table records over 200,000 clones, 85% to 90% of them present only once. The specimen sequenced was PBMCs. The receptors come from a woman aged 18-29 years in good health and CMV-seronegative.

This clone was detected once. V usage is TRBV9 and J usage is TRBJ1-1; TRBD1 aligns across 11 bases. CDR1 and CDR2 from the germline V gene are SGDLS and YYNGEE. The CDR3 length is 13 residues. Trimming cost V 3 bases and J 11 bases; bases outside gene matches: 6. DNA of the CDR3: TGTGCCAGCAGCGCCGGGACAGGGGGAATGGCTTTCTTT. Amino acid sequence: CASSAGTGGMAFF.

This CDR3 is CASSPGTSGYYNEQFF. CDR3 nucleotides: TGTGCCAGCAGTCCCGGGACTAGCGGATACTACAATGAGCAGTTCTTC. V usage is TRBV5-6 and J usage is TRBJ2-1; TRBD2 aligns across 11 bases. CDR1 is SGHDT and CDR2 is YYEEEE in the germline V gene. The junction had 7 bases not matched to a gene; V was cut back by 5 bases and J by 3 bases. This CDR3 has 16 residues.

The chain combines TRBV4-2 with TRBJ2-3; TRBD2 might be the D (5 bases). The CDR3 is 15 residues long. V lost 2 bases and J 4 bases, leaving 13 bases between the germline ends. CDR1 and CDR2 from the germline V gene are LGHNA and YNFKEQ. CDR3 sequence reads: CASSQKRAVPDTQYF. For the CDR3, the DNA is TGTGCCAGCAGCCAAAAGAGGGCGGTTCCAGATACGCAGTATTTT.

As concerns this clone: The junction departs from germline at one end; a sequencing error may be responsible. This chain links TRBV30 with TRBJ1-3, with D perhaps TRBD1 (6 bases). The germline gives CDR1 GTSNPN, CDR2 SVGIG (reference sequence). This CDR3 region has 11 residues. In DNA, the CDR3 is TGTGCCCGAGAACAGGGACCCTCCGGTCTGTTT. Amino acid sequence: CAREQGPSGLF.

This chain joins TRBV9 and TRBJ1-3; tentative D call: TRBD1 (5 bases). V lost 0 bases and J 0 bases, leaving 7 bases between the germline ends. Germline CDR1 and CDR2: SGDLS and YYNGEE. The CDR3 extends over 15 amino acids. The CDR3 nucleotides are TGTGCCAGCAGCGTAGCTACAGGCTCTGGAAACACCATATATTTT. This codes for CASSVATGSGNTIYF.

CDR3 DNA: TGTGCCAGCAGTTTCACTATAGGTAGCGGCACAGATACGCAGTATTTT. Translated, it gives CASSFTIGSGTDTQYF. The genes are TRBV6-5 and TRBJ2-3; perhaps TRBD2 as D (5 bases). The CDR3 runs 16 residues. Germline V gene sequence: CDR1 MNHEY, CDR2 SVGAGI. V lost 4 bases and J lost 1, with 15 bases in between.

V gene TRBV29-1 combines with J gene TRBJ1-2, with D possibly TRBD1 on 5 matching bases. The V end lost 4 bases, the J end lost 3 bases, and 12 bases lay between the germline ends. Per germline, CDR1 SQVTM and CDR2 ANQGSEA. There are 13 residues in the CDR3. Here the CDR3 reads CSVGGVRDYGYTF. The DNA for the CDR3 is TGCAGCGTTGGGGGGGTCCGGGACTATGGCTACACCTTC.

CDR3 loop: CASSLDRVNGELFF. The CDR3 DNA reads as TGTGCCAGCAGCTTAGATCGGGTGAACGGGGAGCTGTTTTTT. V gene TRBV11-3 combines with J gene TRBJ2-2, with D unresolved. V was shortened by 0 bases and J by 7 bases, with 9 bases between the two germline ends. This CDR3 region has 14 residues. Germline V gives CDR1 SGHNT, CDR2 YENEEA.

The V gene is TRBV30, the J gene TRBJ2-7, with D tentatively TRBD2 (6 bases). Germline CDR1 and CDR2: GTSNPN and SVGIG (reference sequence). This CDR3 contains 15 residues. Trimming left V 3 bases short and J 0 bases short, with 15 bases between. The CDR3 nucleotides are TGTGCCTGGAGCCACGGGACTCCTGACTCCTACGAGCAGTACTTC. This codes for CAWSHGTPDSYEQYF.

This sequence joins TRBV19 and TRBJ1-2; a weak D match, TRBD1 (6 bases). Trimming took 6 bases from V and 4 from J, leaving 12 bases between them. This CDR3 is built from 13 residues. Germline V gives CDR1 LNHDA, CDR2 SQIVND (reference sequence). DNA of the CDR3: TGTGCCAGTAGACGAACAGGGACCTATGGCTACACCTTC. Its translation: CASRRTGTYGYTF. The variable domain in full, completed from reference TRBV19 and TRBJ1-2, reads DGGITQSPKYLFRKEGQNVTLSCEQNLNHDAMYWYRQDPGQGLRLIYYSQIVNDFQKGDIAEGYSVSREKKESFPLTVTSAQKNPTAFYLCASRRTGTYGYTFGSGTRLTVV.

V gene TRBV27 combines with J gene TRBJ2-7, with 10 bases identical to TRBD2. Trimming at V came to 7 bases and at J to 4 bases, leaving 10 bases not matched to a gene. The CDR3 runs 15 residues. Germline V CDR1 and CDR2: MNHEY, SMNVEV (reference sequence). This CDR3 is CASIARAGGIYEQYF. CDR3 sequence (DNA): TGTGCCAGCATCGCGAGAGCGGGAGGGATTTACGAGCAGTACTTC.

The rearrangement uses TRBV27 and TRBJ1-1; tentatively, D is TRBD1 (6 bases). This CDR3 spans 15 amino acids. V was shortened by 1 base and J by 3 bases, with 12 bases between the two germline ends. Germline CDR1 is MNHEY and CDR2 is SMNVEV (reference sequence). The CDR3 sequence: CASSLYAQGHTEAFF. CDR3 DNA: TGTGCCAGCAGTTTATATGCACAGGGACACACTGAAGCTTTCTTT.

This clone was found once. The chain combines TRBV19 with TRBJ2-7, with 10 bases aligning to TRBD1. CDR1 is LNHDA, CDR2 SQIVND, per germline (reference sequence). The CDR3 totals 13 residues. Unmatched junction bases numbered 6, after V lost 8 bases and J lost 5 bases. The chain's CDR3 is CASVSGTGDEQYF. CDR3 sequence (DNA): TGTGCCAGTGTCTCCGGGACAGGGGACGAGCAGTACTTC.

The rearrangement uses TRBV19 and TRBJ2-1, with D possibly matching TRBD2 (6 bases). The CDR3 consists of 14 residues. Germline CDR1 LNHDA, CDR2 SQIVND (reference sequence). Trimming pared 9 bases from V and 0 bases from J, leaving 12 bases between. CDR3: CASNQAGSYNEQFF. In DNA, the CDR3 is TGTGCCAGCAACCAAGCGGGCTCCTACAATGAGCAGTTCTTC.

V and J are TRBV4-3 and TRBJ1-2; D remains unclear. CDR3 length equals 15 residues. Per the germline V gene, CDR1 is LGHNA and CDR2 is YSLEER. Trimming shortened V by 4 bases and J by 6 bases, and 18 bases separated the two germline ends. CDR3 loop: CASSPALRTSDGYTF. The DNA of the CDR3 is TGCGCCAGCAGCCCCGCCCTTAGAACTTCCGATGGCTACACCTTC.

This clone has only a few counts. This chain links TRBV19 with TRBJ2-1; 10 nucleotides agree with TRBD1. The V segment lost 5 bases and the J segment 3 bases; nucleotides outside the gene matches: 7. From germline, CDR1 is LNHDA and CDR2 SQIVND (reference sequence). This CDR3 has 16 amino acids. The CDR3 DNA reads as TGTGCCAGTAGTTTGTCCGGGACAGGGGTCTACAATGAGCAGTTCTTC. Translation: CASSLSGTGVYNEQFF.

The chain couples TRBV5-1 to TRBJ2-5; the D gene is possibly TRBD2 (5 bases). V gave up 0 bases and J gave up 3 bases, with 12 bases separating them. The germline CDR1 and CDR2 sequences are SGHRS and YFSETQ. This CDR3 is built from 15 residues. In nucleotides, the CDR3 is TGCGCCAGCAGCTTGGCCCCGGGAATGAAAGAGACCCAGTACTTC. It encodes CASSLAPGMKETQYF.

The rearrangement joins TRBV6-1 to TRBJ1-2, with a tentative D call TRBD1 (6 bases). V dropped 4 bases and J dropped 5 bases, with 20 bases sitting between them. The CDR3 contains 16 residues. The V gene's germline CDR1 is MNHNS and CDR2 SASEGT. CDR3 bases: TGTGCCAGCAGTGCCGAGGCTTGGGGGCGCGGTTATGGCTACACCTTC. Its translation: CASSAEAWGRGYGYTF.

This chain links TRBV28 with TRBJ2-7; 8 nucleotides match TRBD1. Germline assignment: CDR1 MDHEN and CDR2 SYDVKM. J lost 6 bases, V lost 5 bases, and 15 bases had no gene match. The CDR3 contains 16 residues. The CDR3 sequence: CASSVPSDRDSSEQYF. The CDR3, as DNA: TGTGCCAGCAGTGTTCCCTCGGACAGGGATTCGTCCGAGCAGTACTTC.

The rearrangement uses TRBV4-2 and TRBJ2-2; possible D gene TRBD1, 5 bases. The CDR3 extends over 15 amino acids. Trimming pared 0 bases from V and 5 bases from J, leaving 10 bases between. Germline lookup yields CDR1 LGHNA and CDR2 YNFKEQ. The CDR3 sequence is CASSQERKGTGELFF. CDR3 DNA sequence: TGTGCCAGCAGCCAAGAGAGGAAGGGGACCGGGGAGCTGTTTTTT.